The rows below give T cell receptor beta chains drawn from one sample of a study of T cells of healthy individuals. TCRdb recomputed calls from the 5' RACE reads with MiXCR, one row per CDR3 protein. The sample lists about 53,000 distinct CDR3 sequences, roughly 15% seen once, with 15% to 20% in the top ten. Receptors originate from a human donor in good health. CDR3s include the opening cysteine and the closing phenylalanine or tryptophan. A D gene is named only where the DNA matches it firmly. The listing skips clone size in some rows; elsewhere it reads once, few, many or a size class.

clone_size	v_call	j_call	d_call	cdr3_aa	cdr3_nt
few	TRBV6-5	TRBJ2-7	TRBD1	CASSYSKGTGGEQYF	TGTGCCAGCAGTTACTCCAAGGGGACAGGGGGCGAGCAGTACTTC
many	TRBV20-1	TRBJ2-1	TRBD2	CSARDPGLAANNEQFF	TGCAGTGCTAGAGACCCCGGACTAGCGGCAAACAATGAGCAGTTCTTC
NA	TRBV11-1	TRBJ2-2	TRBD1	CASSLGQGRAGELFF	TGTGCCAGCAGCCTCGGACAGGGGAGGGCCGGGGAGCTGTTTTTT
many	TRBV9	TRBJ2-3	NA	CASSVGGDTDTQYF	TGTGCCAGCAGCGTAGGCGGGGACACAGATACGCAGTATTTT
many	TRBV5-6	TRBJ2-3	NA	CASSLADTQYF	TGTGCCAGCAGCTTGGCGGATACGCAGTATTTT
many	TRBV27	TRBJ2-7	NA	CASSLYRVAVSYEQYF	TGTGCCAGCAGTTTATACCGAGTGGCGGTATCCTACGAGCAGTACTTC
many	TRBV7-2	TRBJ1-2	TRBD1	CASSLRAGGDYGYTF	TGTGCCAGCAGCTTAAGGGCAGGGGGCGACTATGGCTACACCTTC
NA	TRBV12-3/TRBV12-4	TRBJ2-6	TRBD1	CASSWGVMFEDRAFSGANVLTF	TGTGCCAGCAGTTGGGGCGTTATGTTTGAGGACAGGGCTTTCTCTGGGGCCAACGTCCTGACTTTC
few	TRBV7-2	TRBJ2-5	TRBD1	CASSPTGVERETQYF	TGTGCCAGCAGCCCCACAGGGGTAGAAAGAGAGACCCAGTACTTC
few	TRBV24-1	TRBJ1-3	NA	CATIDGGYSSGNTIYF	TGTGCCACCATTGACGGAGGCTATTCCTCTGGAAACACCATATATTTT
many	TRBV11-2	TRBJ2-2	NA	CASSVTNTGELFF	TGTGCCAGCAGCGTAACGAACACCGGGGAGCTGTTTTTT
NA	TRBV7-7	TRBJ2-2	TRBD2	CASRPMSGRADTGELFF	TGTGCCAGCAGACCTATGAGCGGGAGGGCGGACACCGGGGAGCTGTTTTTT
many	TRBV14	TRBJ2-7	NA	CASSQGGISYEQYF	TGTGCCAGCAGCCAAGGCGGGATCTCTTACGAGCAGTACTTC
NA	TRBV20-1	TRBJ2-2	TRBD2	CSARSAGGYTGELFF	TGCAGTGCTAGATCAGCGGGGGGGTACACCGGGGAGCTGTTTTTT
NA	TRBV3-1	TRBJ2-7	NA	CASSQGRANEQYF	TGTGCCAGCAGCCAAGGGAGGGCCAACGAGCAGTACTTC
few	TRBV25-1	TRBJ2-4	NA	CASSDPNQNIQYF	TGTGCCAGCAGTGACCCTAACCAAAACATTCAGTACTTC
NA	TRBV6-5	TRBJ2-1	TRBD2	CASTGGMYNEQFF	TGTGCCAGCACGGGAGGAATGTACAATGAGCAGTTCTTC
NA	TRBV2	TRBJ2-1	TRBD2	CASRVDFGLAGGVGNEQFF	TGTGCCAGCAGGGTTGACTTCGGGCTAGCGGGAGGAGTGGGCAATGAGCAGTTCTTC
NA	TRBV4-3	TRBJ2-5	TRBD2	CASSQDQGTSGEALETQYF	TGCGCCAGCAGCCAAGATCAAGGGACTAGCGGGGAGGCCTTGGAGACCCAGTACTTC
few	TRBV5-6	TRBJ1-3	NA	CASSLDGFGNTIYF	TGTGCCAGCAGCTTGGACGGTTTTGGAAACACCATATATTTT
NA	TRBV7-9	TRBJ2-2	NA	CASSHDGRLARRSNTGELFF	TGTGCCAGCAGCCACGATGGCAGGCTAGCGAGACGATCGAACACCGGGGAGCTGTTTTTT
NA	TRBV7-9	TRBJ2-3	TRBD2	CASSLRVHSGQRDTQYF	TGTGCCAGCAGCTTAAGGGTCCATAGCGGGCAGAGAGATACGCAGTATTTT
NA	TRBV29-1	TRBJ2-5	NA	CSVKNGETQYF	TGCAGCGTAAAAAACGGGGAGACCCAGTACTTC
NA	TRBV9	TRBJ1-4	NA	CASSVASGEKLFF	TGTGCCAGCAGCGTAGCCTCCGGTGAAAAACTGTTTTTT
NA	TRBV24-1	TRBJ2-1	TRBD1	CATSDRQGRDEQFF	TGTGCCACCAGTGATAGACAGGGCCGGGATGAGCAGTTCTTC
many	TRBV7-2	TRBJ2-7	NA	CASSPTPLEQYF	TGTGCCAGCAGCCCTACCCCTCTCGAGCAGTACTTC
NA	TRBV7-2	TRBJ2-5	NA	CASSPRTVQETQYF	TGTGCCAGCAGCCCCCGGACAGTCCAAGAGACCCAGTACTTC
NA	TRBV12-3/TRBV12-4	TRBJ2-7	TRBD1	CARSGTGDSYEQYF	TGTGCCAGATCCGGGACAGGGGACTCCTACGAGCAGTACTTC
NA	TRBV20-1	TRBJ2-3	NA	CSAGPGDTQYF	TGCAGTGCTGGGCCAGGAGATACGCAGTATTTT
once	TRBV9	TRBJ2-7	NA	CASSVGLDNPSYEQYF	TGTGCCAGCAGCGTGGGTCTAGATAATCCTTCCTACGAGCAGTACTTC
NA	TRBV5-5	TRBJ2-5	NA	CASSLDPGDLGETQYF	TGTGCCAGCAGCTTGGATCCGGGGGATTTAGGGGAGACCCAGTACTTC
many	TRBV10-1	TRBJ2-5	NA	CASSETGDLETQYF	TGCGCCAGCAGTGAGACAGGGGACTTGGAGACCCAGTACTTC
many	TRBV27	TRBJ1-5	NA	CAIPCYSNQPQHF	TGTGCCATCCCCTGTTATAGCAATCAGCCCCAGCATTTT
NA	TRBV28	TRBJ2-7	NA	CASSPQMRLWTGEYF	TGTGCCAGCAGCCCCCAAATGCGCCTCTGGACTGGGGAGTACTTC
few	TRBV24-1	TRBJ2-1	TRBD1	CATSDRRDRGPRKQFF	TGTGCCACCAGTGACCGGAGGGACAGGGGGCCTCGGAAGCAGTTCTTC
NA	TRBV9	TRBJ1-1	TRBD1	CASSVSGGTEAFF	TGTGCCAGCAGCGTTTCAGGGGGTACTGAAGCTTTCTTT
many	TRBV6-1	TRBJ2-2	TRBD1	CASSGRTGYTGELFF	TGTGCCAGCAGTGGCCGGACAGGGTACACCGGGGAGCTGTTTTTT
few	TRBV6-2/TRBV6-3	TRBJ2-3	TRBD2	CASSYSGAGPDTQYF	TGTGCCAGCAGTTACTCAGGAGCGGGACCGGATACGCAGTATTTT
few	TRBV7-2	TRBJ1-5	TRBD1	CASSLVGGGNQPQHF	TGTGCCAGCAGCTTAGTAGGGGGCGGAAATCAGCCCCAGCATTTT
few	TRBV20-1	TRBJ2-7	TRBD2	CSARETSASSYEQYF	TGCAGTGCTAGGGAAACTAGCGCCAGCTCCTACGAGCAGTACTTC
many	TRBV29-1	TRBJ2-1	TRBD2	CSVGPQRGGRYEQFF	TGCAGCGTGGGACCTCAGCGGGGGGGCCGGTATGAGCAGTTCTTC
few	TRBV7-9	TRBJ2-3	NA	CASSLSGGNTDTQYF	TGTGCCAGCAGCTTATCGGGCGGGAACACAGATACGCAGTATTTT
many	TRBV21-1	TRBJ2-2	NA	CASSKVQGANTGELFF	TGTGCCAGCAGCAAAGTACAGGGGGCGAACACCGGGGAGCTGTTTTTT
few	TRBV6-2/TRBV6-3	TRBJ2-5	TRBD2	CASRTRLATDQETQYF	TGTGCCAGCAGGACCCGACTAGCGACTGACCAAGAGACCCAGTACTTC
many	TRBV7-2	TRBJ2-7	TRBD2	CASSLYSGTSGNEQYF	TGTGCCAGCAGCTTGTACTCCGGGACTAGCGGGAACGAGCAGTACTTC
few	TRBV5-5	TRBJ2-7	NA	CASSLEVQGQISYEQYF	TGTGCCAGCAGCTTGGAGGTTCAGGGCCAAATCTCCTACGAGCAGTACTTC
many	TRBV20-1	TRBJ1-1	NA	CSALRASGATEAFF	TGCAGTGCTTTGAGGGCCAGCGGGGCCACTGAAGCTTTCTTT
many	TRBV7-2	TRBJ2-3	TRBD2	CASSLGSGGPTDTQYF	TGTGCCAGCAGCTTAGGTAGCGGGGGTCCCACAGATACGCAGTATTTT
many	TRBV25-1	TRBJ2-2	NA	CASSGGYWELFF	TGTGCCAGCAGTGGGGGTTACTGGGAGCTGTTTTTT
NA	TRBV5-1	TRBJ2-7	NA	CASSLVPGADEQYF	TGCGCCAGCAGCTTGGTGCCGGGGGCGGACGAGCAGTACTTC
NA	TRBV19	TRBJ1-3	NA	CASRTDPNSGNTIYF	TGTGCCAGCCGAACTGACCCGAACTCTGGAAACACCATATATTTT